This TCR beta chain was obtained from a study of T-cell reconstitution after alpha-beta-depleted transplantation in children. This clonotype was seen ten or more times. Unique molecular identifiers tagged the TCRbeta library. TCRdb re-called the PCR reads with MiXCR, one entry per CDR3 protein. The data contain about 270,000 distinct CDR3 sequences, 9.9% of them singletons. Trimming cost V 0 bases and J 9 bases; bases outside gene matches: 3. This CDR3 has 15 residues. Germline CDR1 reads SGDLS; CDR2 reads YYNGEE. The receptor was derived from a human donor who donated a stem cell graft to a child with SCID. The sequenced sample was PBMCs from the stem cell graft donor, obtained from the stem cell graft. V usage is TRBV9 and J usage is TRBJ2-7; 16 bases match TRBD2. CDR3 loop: CASSVDGTSGGGQYF. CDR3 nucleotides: TGTGCCAGCAGCGTAGACGGGACTAGCGGGGGGGGGCAGTACTTC.